This T cell receptor (beta chain) was sequenced in a study of regulatory T cells in long-lasting Graves disease (dated by TCRdb to the early 2020s). About the study as a whole: Persistent Graves' disease was defined as persistently positive TSH receptor autoantibodies together with antithyroid drug treatment for over 5 years. The study took place in China and was registered as a clinical trial. This study used TCR sequencing and RNA sequencing of peripheral blood to compare persistent Graves' disease patients against newly diagnosed Graves' disease patients. A total of about 35 samples underwent TCR sequencing: around 13 from persistent and roughly 20 from newly diagnosed Graves' disease patients. In the clinical cohort, patients with persistent Graves' disease had used antithyroid drugs for an average of around 9.9 years.

Summary of the overall study and its limitations: Sequencing and analysis were restricted to the TCR beta chain. More public clonotypes were shared among persistent patients (roughly 2,700) than among newly diagnosed patients (roughly 1,000). The authors noted that the small sample size was a limitation that may lower accuracy. The study examined only peripheral blood because the primary lesion, thyroid tissue, could not be accessed. Persistent disease showed preferential use of TRBV28, TRBJ1-2 and TRBJ2-5, whereas newly diagnosed disease favored TRBV20-1 and TRBJ2-1. Lower TCR Shannon entropy and fewer highly expanded clones were observed in persistent Graves' disease patients than in newly diagnosed patients, which suggested clonal expansion.

The library was prepared using multiplex PCR. This sample was sequenced with an Illumina HiSeq 4000. iRepertoire HTBI primers and Arm-PCR amplification of CDR3 regions were used to construct TCR beta libraries. PCR products were gel purified before sequencing. The paper's data handling went like this. Gene usage analysis of CDR3 amino acid clonotypes used the 50 to 70 TRBV and some 15 TRBJ segments found across samples. Filtered high-quality paired reads were merged into contigs using COPE and FqMerger. BLAST was used to align contigs to IMGT TRBV, TRBD and TRBJ reference genes, and CDR3 was defined according to IMGT. Highly expanded clones were defined as clonotypes with a frequency above 0.1%. Shannon entropy was used to measure repertoire diversity, and the Gini coefficient was used to measure V-J evenness. A clonotype found in more than one individual was treated as public. The raw public data were reprocessed by TCRdb itself: fastp quality trimming at Q25, MiXCR clonotype calling, in-frame beta chains only. Each record represents a unique CDR3 protein, reported with the most common genes and DNA among its rows. The V and J calls here are based on TCRdb, not the publication. This sample lists some 440,000 distinct CDR3 sequences; less than 25% were detected once. Roughly 8% of the sample is taken by the ten largest.

This clonotype has more than one count but fewer than ten. Which antigen it targets is not known. No base-level quality is on record; no much larger clone is a single base apart. The CDR3 numbers 18 residues from cysteine through phenylalanine. The sequence is cut down to CDR3 DNA, 54 bases in frame from base 1. From V the trimming removes 3 bases and from J it removes 2 bases, while the gene matches leave 13 bases of the junction unaccounted for. CDR1 and CDR2 (SNHLY, FYNNEI) derive from the germline V gene. According to the study, the label for this sample's time point signals: persistent/refractory GD, antithyroid drugs over 5 years with positive TRAb. RNA was extracted from PBMCs in TRIzol for both TCR sequencing and RNA sequencing. Graves' disease was diagnosed according to American Thyroid Association guidelines. The patients came from an endocrinology department in Xi'an, China. From each patient, about 8.9 milliliters of peripheral blood was collected into an EDTA anticoagulant tube. Ficoll Paque Plus density gradient separation was used to isolate PBMCs, and no additional T cell sorting was done. An Agilent 2100 Bioanalyzer and agarose gel were used to check RNA quality, and a NanoDrop 2000 was used to measure RNA concentration.

The rearranged chain carries TRBV2 and TRBJ2-3, and 8 bases in between align with TRBD2. The source material was peripheral blood mononuclear cells (PBMCs), sampled when the disease was refractory, from a patient treated with antithyroid drugs. The sequence came from a female donor with Graves disease. CDR3 protein: CASSDQSGSEGPTDTQYF. The DNA is TGTGCCAGCAGTGATCAAAGCGGGAGTGAGGGTCCCACAGATACGCAGTATTTT.